The entry below describes one TCR beta chain. This sample is part of a study of blood T cell repertoires in COVID-19. Study in general: Acute-phase and convalescent COVID-19 samples originated in the United States, Italy and Spain. T cells, B-cell-depleted T cells, or PBMCs provided the cDNA or gDNA that served as material.

The authors' processing: Amplified reference gene primers provided the basis for estimating nucleated cell counts. Sequencing was performed with immunoSEQ multiplex PCR; in TCRdb, only in-frame clones are kept and a portion is missing. V, J and clone size reflect that table, while D and trimming were determined from the DNA. The sample lists tens of thousands of clones, about 86% occurring once. Input material: peripheral blood. This TCR came from a middle-aged man with COVID-19, enrolled during active disease.

CDR3 loop: CASRDILNTGELFF. In nucleotides, the CDR3 is TGTGCCAGCAGGGACATACTGAACACCGGGGAGCTGTTTTTT. The chain carries TRBV27 and TRBJ2-2, with D tentatively TRBD1 (5 bases). V was trimmed by 6 bases and J by 1 base, leaving 9 bases between them. This CDR3 has 14 amino acids. Germline V lookup: CDR1 MNHEY, CDR2 SMNVEV (reference sequence).